These T cell receptor beta chains were read from a single sample in a study of blood T cell repertoires in COVID-19. Produced via immunoSEQ multiplex PCR; TCRdb's table is partial and in-frame only. Of around 70,000 clones listed, about 91% were seen once; the top ten hold 4.5% to 5.5%. Sample: peripheral blood. The source of these receptors is a woman aged 55-69 years with active COVID-19. CDR3s include the opening cysteine and the closing phenylalanine or tryptophan. A D gene is named only where the DNA matches it firmly. Rows give clone size only sometimes, using once, few, many, or a class for an expanded clone.

clone_size: NA
j_call: TRBJ2-3
v_call: TRBV5-4
d_call: TRBD2
cdr3_aa: CASSLDSRETNTQYF
cdr3_nt: TGTGCCAGCAGCTTGGACTCGCGGGAGACGAATACGCAGTATTTT

clone_size: NA
j_call: TRBJ2-1
v_call: TRBV6-5
d_call: NA
cdr3_aa: CASRNLAEQFF
cdr3_nt: TGTGCCAGCAGGAACTTAGCCGAGCAGTTCTTC

clone_size: medium-sized
j_call: TRBJ2-5
v_call: TRBV7-9
d_call: NA
cdr3_aa: CASSLTIQETQYF
cdr3_nt: TGTGCCAGCAGCTTGACTATCCAAGAGACCCAGTACTTC

clone_size: NA
j_call: TRBJ2-1
v_call: TRBV5-1
d_call: NA
cdr3_aa: CASSLTTEIYNEQFF
cdr3_nt: TGCGCCAGCAGCTTGACGACAGAGATTTACAATGAGCAGTTCTTC

clone_size: NA
j_call: TRBJ2-7
v_call: TRBV19
d_call: TRBD2
cdr3_aa: CASSIGLADEQYF
cdr3_nt: TGTGCCAGTAGTATAGGACTAGCAGACGAGCAGTACTTC

clone_size: NA
j_call: TRBJ2-1
v_call: TRBV5-1
d_call: TRBD2
cdr3_aa: CASSQALAGGNEQFF
cdr3_nt: TGCGCCAGCAGCCAGGCACTAGCGGGAGGGAATGAGCAGTTCTTC

clone_size: NA
j_call: TRBJ1-2
v_call: TRBV4-1
d_call: TRBD1
cdr3_aa: CASSRQGQGGRGYTF
cdr3_nt: TGCGCCAGCAGCCGACAGGGACAGGGAGGCCGGGGCTACACCTTC

clone_size: NA
j_call: TRBJ2-1
v_call: TRBV3-1/TRBV3-2
d_call: NA
cdr3_aa: CASSPRFSGPNNEQFF
cdr3_nt: TGTGCCAGCAGCCCCCGTTTCAGCGGGCCAAACAATGAGCAGTTCTTC

clone_size: NA
j_call: TRBJ1-1
v_call: TRBV20-1
d_call: NA
cdr3_aa: CSAQLAVAFF
cdr3_nt: TGCAGTGCCCAACTTGCGGTGGCTTTCTTT

clone_size: NA
j_call: TRBJ1-2
v_call: TRBV12-3/TRBV12-4
d_call: NA
cdr3_aa: CASRGAGIGYTF
cdr3_nt: TGTGCCAGCCGAGGCGCAGGGATCGGCTACACCTTC

clone_size: NA
j_call: TRBJ2-1
v_call: TRBV7-6
d_call: TRBD1
cdr3_aa: CASSFGTGGSNEQFF
cdr3_nt: TGTGCCAGCAGCTTCGGGACAGGGGGGTCCAATGAGCAGTTCTTC

clone_size: NA
j_call: TRBJ2-5
v_call: TRBV5-1
d_call: TRBD1
cdr3_aa: CASSLGTGTEETQYF
cdr3_nt: TGCGCCAGCAGCTTGGGAACCGGGACAGAAGAGACCCAGTACTTC

clone_size: NA
j_call: TRBJ2-5
v_call: TRBV7-2
d_call: TRBD1
cdr3_aa: CASSSDRGETQYF
cdr3_nt: TGTGCCAGCAGCTCGGACAGGGGGGAGACCCAGTACTTC

clone_size: NA
j_call: TRBJ1-2
v_call: TRBV6-5
d_call: NA
cdr3_aa: CASSSQSTNYGYTF
cdr3_nt: TGTGCCAGCAGTTCACAGTCTACTAACTATGGCTACACCTTC

clone_size: NA
j_call: TRBJ2-7
v_call: TRBV13
d_call: TRBD1
cdr3_aa: CASSLSGGTYEQYF
cdr3_nt: TGTGCCAGCAGCTTATCAGGGGGCACCTACGAGCAGTACTTC

clone_size: NA
j_call: TRBJ2-7
v_call: TRBV27
d_call: TRBD2
cdr3_aa: CASSLAGRWDEQYF
cdr3_nt: TGTGCCAGCAGCTTAGCGGGGCGTTGGGACGAGCAGTACTTC

clone_size: NA
j_call: TRBJ2-4
v_call: TRBV5-4
d_call: TRBD2
cdr3_aa: CASSPDLGTSGLLRNIQYF
cdr3_nt: TGTGCCAGCAGCCCGGATCTTGGGACTAGCGGCCTCCTTCGGAACATTCAGTACTTC

clone_size: NA
j_call: TRBJ1-1
v_call: TRBV6-1
d_call: NA
cdr3_aa: CASSDRRGGRMNTEAFF
cdr3_nt: TGTGCCAGCAGTGATAGGAGGGGTGGTAGAATGAACACTGAAGCTTTCTTT

clone_size: NA
j_call: TRBJ2-7
v_call: TRBV19
d_call: TRBD1
cdr3_aa: CASSIFGDSSYEQYF
cdr3_nt: TGTGCCAGTAGTATTTTCGGGGACAGCTCCTACGAGCAGTACTTC

clone_size: NA
j_call: TRBJ1-6
v_call: TRBV5-1
d_call: NA
cdr3_aa: CASSLTGLSPLHF
cdr3_nt: TGCGCCAGCAGCTTGACAGGGCTCTCACCCCTCCACTTT

clone_size: NA
j_call: TRBJ2-1
v_call: TRBV29-1
d_call: TRBD2
cdr3_aa: CSVGEGGILEQFF
cdr3_nt: TGCAGCGTTGGAGAGGGAGGGATTCTCGAGCAGTTCTTC

clone_size: NA
j_call: TRBJ2-5
v_call: TRBV19
d_call: TRBD1
cdr3_aa: CASSSTGFGETQYF
cdr3_nt: TGTGCCAGTAGTTCGACAGGGTTTGGAGAGACCCAGTACTTC

clone_size: NA
j_call: TRBJ2-5
v_call: TRBV7-9
d_call: TRBD2
cdr3_aa: CASSFRGVETQYF
cdr3_nt: TGTGCCAGCAGCTTCCGGGGGGTGGAGACCCAGTACTTC

clone_size: NA
j_call: TRBJ2-1
v_call: TRBV20-1
d_call: TRBD2
cdr3_aa: CSASVAGDPNEQFF
cdr3_nt: TGCAGTGCTAGTGTAGCGGGAGATCCCAATGAGCAGTTCTTC

clone_size: NA
j_call: TRBJ2-7
v_call: TRBV5-6
d_call: TRBD1
cdr3_aa: CASSLAKWDRVGDEQYF
cdr3_nt: TGTGCCAGCAGCTTGGCCAAGTGGGACAGGGTTGGCGACGAGCAGTACTTC

clone_size: NA
j_call: TRBJ2-5
v_call: TRBV25-1
d_call: TRBD1
cdr3_aa: CASQGANGETQYF
cdr3_nt: TGTGCCAGTCAGGGGGCTAACGGTGAGACCCAGTACTTC